A selection of T cell receptor beta chains follows, all from one sample in a study of T cell responses to AZD1222 COVID-19 vaccine. The method was immunoSEQ multiplex PCR; TCRdb's version includes in-frame clones alone and lacks a portion of them. The repertoire holds more than 85,000 clones, approximately 91% seen once, with about a sixth in the top ten. The starting material was peripheral blood, obtained 28 days after the second AZD1222 dose. These receptors all stem from an adult who received the AZD1222 COVID-19 vaccine. CDR3s include the opening cysteine and the closing phenylalanine or tryptophan. D genes are given only for firm matches. Clone size is shown for a subset of rows, as once, few, many or a class of expanded clone.

J gene | V gene | D gene | clone size | CDR3 DNA | CDR3 protein
TRBJ2-1 | TRBV9 | . | . | TGTGCCAGCAGTTTTGGGACGGGATCCTACAATGAGCAGTTCTTC | CASSFGTGSYNEQFF
TRBJ2-7 | TRBV14 | . | . | TGTGCCAGCAGCCAGTACAGCGGCTACGAGCAGTACTTC | CASSQYSGYEQYF
TRBJ2-1 | TRBV5-4 | TRBD2 | . | TGTGCCAGCAGCCCTCAGGAGGTAGCGGGAGTTAAGTTCTTC | CASSPQEVAGVKFF
TRBJ2-1 | TRBV7-8 | TRBD2 | . | TGTGCCAGCAGAGCTAGCGGGAGGGCTTTGTCCTACAATGAGCAGTTCTTC | CASRASGRALSYNEQFF
TRBJ2-7 | TRBV29-1 | . | few | TGCAGCGTCTTATCCCAGGGGTACGAGCAGTACTTC | CSVLSQGYEQYF
TRBJ2-1 | TRBV24-1 | TRBD1 | . | TGTGCCACCAGGGACAGGGTAAATGAGCAGTTCTTC | CATRDRVNEQFF
TRBJ1-2 | TRBV7-9 | . | . | TGTGCCAGCAGCCCCGGGACCTATGGCTACACCTTC | CASSPGTYGYTF
TRBJ1-3 | TRBV4-1 | . | . | TGCGCCAGCAGCCAAGTAGAGGGCGCAGGGTCTGGAAACACCATATATTTT | CASSQVEGAGSGNTIYF
TRBJ2-7 | TRBV18 | . | . | TGTGCCAGCTCACCACCGGGCAGGGCCCTTTACGAGCAGTACTTC | CASSPPGRALYEQYF
TRBJ2-1 | TRBV11-1 | TRBD2 | . | TGTGCCAGCAGCCTAGGACTAGCGGGTAGTTATGAGCAGTTCTTC | CASSLGLAGSYEQFF
TRBJ2-7 | TRBV5-4 | . | . | TGTGCCAGCAGTTCCCTAAAGGGAGCAAGGGAGCAGTACTTC | CASSSLKGAREQYF
TRBJ1-5 | TRBV19 | . | . | TGTGCCAGTAGAGATCGCGGCGGGGGCAATCAGCCCCAGCATTTT | CASRDRGGGNQPQHF
TRBJ1-2 | TRBV28 | . | . | TGTGCCAGCAGTCCCCAGGGGACCGGGGAAGGCTACACCTTC | CASSPQGTGEGYTF
TRBJ2-7 | TRBV7-8 | . | . | TGTGCCAGCAGCCTCGAACCCTACGAGCAGTACTTC | CASSLEPYEQYF
TRBJ2-1 | TRBV3-1/TRBV3-2 | . | once | TGTGCCAGCAGCCAAGGGACAGCGGGGTTCAATGAGCAGTTCTTC | CASSQGTAGFNEQFF
TRBJ2-3 | TRBV7-3 | TRBD2 | . | TGTGCCAGCAGCTATCTAGCGGGAGGGGGATCTAGCACAGATACGCAGTATTTT | CASSYLAGGGSSTDTQYF
TRBJ2-3 | TRBV5-1 | . | . | TGCGCCAGCAGCTTGGATGGACTCCTCCCCACAGATACGCAGTATTTT | CASSLDGLLPTDTQYF
TRBJ2-5 | TRBV9 | TRBD2 | . | TGTGCCAGCGCGAGTTCTAGCGGGGCCTTGCAAGAGACCCAGTACTTC | CASASSSGALQETQYF
TRBJ2-7 | TRBV6-8 | . | few | TGTGCCAGCAGTGGACAGAGCTCCTACGAGCAGTACTTC | CASSGQSSYEQYF
TRBJ1-2 | TRBV2 | . | . | TGTGCCAGCAGTGATGTTCCGAGGGGCTACACCTTC | CASSDVPRGYTF
TRBJ1-4 | TRBV12-5 | . | once | TGTGCTAGTGGTTTGGGTACGAGAAATGAAAAACTGTTTTTT | CASGLGTRNEKLFF
TRBJ1-2 | TRBV19 | TRBD1 | once | TGTGCCAGTAGTACAGGGGGAGCAAGTGGCTACACCTTC | CASSTGGASGYTF
TRBJ2-7 | TRBV6-8 | TRBD2 | . | TGTGCCAGCATCGCACCCTGGTGGGCGGGAGGGGACTACGAGCAGTACTTC | CASIAPWWAGGDYEQYF
TRBJ2-2 | TRBV27 | . | . | TGTGCCAGCAGTACCCCCGGGGGGCGAAGCACCGGGGAGCTGTTTTTT | CASSTPGGRSTGELFF
TRBJ1-1 | TRBV7-2 | . | . | TGTGCCAGCAGCTTTTTTATTAGGGCTGAAGCTTTCTTT | CASSFFIRAEAFF
TRBJ1-2 | TRBV28 | . | . | TGTGCCAGCAGTTCACCCCGGGACACTCATGGCTACACCTTC | CASSSPRDTHGYTF
TRBJ1-1 | TRBV5-1 | TRBD1 | . | TGCGCCAGCAGCTCCGGGACAGGGAACACTGAAGCTTTCTTT | CASSSGTGNTEAFF
TRBJ1-1 | TRBV7-9 | . | . | TGTGCCAGCAGCTTGGGTCTCAACATGAACACTGAAGCTTTCTTT | CASSLGLNMNTEAFF
TRBJ2-1 | TRBV19 | . | . | TGTGCCAGTAGTGAGCCATCGACCCCGCCCTACAATGAGCAGTTCTTC | CASSEPSTPPYNEQFF
TRBJ2-7 | TRBV7-2 | . | . | TGTGCCAGCAGCTTCCCGGTGACAGGACACTCCTACGAGCAGTACTTC | CASSFPVTGHSYEQYF
TRBJ2-7 | TRBV5-1 | . | . | TGCGCCAGCAGCTTGGGGGTTTTTTCCCACGAGCAGTACTTC | CASSLGVFSHEQYF
TRBJ1-1 | TRBV6-4 | TRBD1 | . | TGTGCCAGCAGTGGGACAGGGGTAACTGAAGCTTTCTTT | CASSGTGVTEAFF
TRBJ1-2 | TRBV28 | TRBD1 | . | TGTGCCAGCAGTTGGGGACAGGGGTATGGCTACACCTTC | CASSWGQGYGYTF
TRBJ1-5 | TRBV28 | . | once | TGTGCCAGCAGTTGGGGACGAGTCGATGGTCAGCCCCAGCATTTT | CASSWGRVDGQPQHF
TRBJ1-6 | TRBV6-5 | TRBD1 | . | TGTGCCAGCAGTACAGGGGCCTATAATTCACCCCTCCACTTT | CASSTGAYNSPLHF
TRBJ2-1 | TRBV28 | TRBD1 | . | TGTGCCACCACGGGACAGTTCGTCAATGAGCAGTTCTTC | CATTGQFVNEQFF
TRBJ2-7 | TRBV3-1/TRBV3-2 | . | . | TGTGCCAGCAGCCGTCAGGGCACCTACGAGCAGTACTTC | CASSRQGTYEQYF
TRBJ2-5 | TRBV7-6 | . | . | TGTGCCAGCAGCTTAGAAGGGGCCAATACTGGGGAGACCCAGTACTTC | CASSLEGANTGETQYF
TRBJ1-5 | TRBV6-6 | . | . | TGTGCCAGCAGTTACCCCCAGGTGGATCAGCCCCAGCATTTT | CASSYPQVDQPQHF
TRBJ1-1 | TRBV25-1 | . | . | TGTGCCAGCAGTGCTGTTCACAAGAACACTGAAGCTTTCTTT | CASSAVHKNTEAFF
TRBJ1-5 | TRBV6-1 | . | . | TGTGCCAGCAGTGAAGGACACACCTATCAGCCCCAGCATTTT | CASSEGHTYQPQHF
TRBJ2-4 | TRBV7-8 | . | . | TGTGCCAGCAGCCCTCGGGTAGCCGCAACCAAAAACATTCAGTACTTC | CASSPRVAATKNIQYF
TRBJ2-2 | TRBV7-9 | . | . | TGTGCCCCAAGCGGGTGGGGGAACACCGGGGAGCTGTTTTTT | CAPSGWGNTGELFF
TRBJ2-1 | TRBV5-4 | . | medium-sized | TGTGCCAGCAGCGTCGGGAGCAATGAGCAGTTCTTC | CASSVGSNEQFF
TRBJ2-1 | TRBV6-1 | . | . | TGTGCCAGCAGTGAAGTAGGGAGTATTGGCGGTTACAATGAGCAGTTCTTC | CASSEVGSIGGYNEQFF
TRBJ2-1 | TRBV28 | TRBD1 | . | TGTGCCAGCAGTCCACCGACAGGGGAGAACTACAATGAGCAGTTCTTC | CASSPPTGENYNEQFF
TRBJ1-1 | TRBV29-1 | TRBD1 | . | TGCAGCGCCCGACAGGGGGCTTGGGACACTGAAGCTTTCTTT | CSARQGAWDTEAFF
TRBJ1-1 | TRBV7-3 | . | . | TGTGCCAGCAGCTCTGAGGGAACTGAAGCTTTCTTT | CASSSEGTEAFF
TRBJ2-3 | TRBV7-2 | . | once | TGTGCCAGCAGCTTGTCCCGGGCTAGGACAGATACGCAGTATTTT | CASSLSRARTDTQYF
TRBJ1-2 | TRBV28 | . | once | TGTGCCAGCACCCTTCTGGGCAACCCCTATGGCTACACCTTC | CASTLLGNPYGYTF
TRBJ2-1 | TRBV19 | TRBD2 | once | TGTGCCAGTAGTAAACTAGCGGGGGCTAGCAATGAGCAGTTCTTC | CASSKLAGASNEQFF
TRBJ2-3 | TRBV6-1 | TRBD2 | . | TGTGCCAGCAGTGAAATGCGTATAGCGGGGAGCACAGATACGCAGTATTTT | CASSEMRIAGSTDTQYF
TRBJ1-3 | TRBV5-1 | . | . | TGCGCCAGCAGCTTGGCCGGAGGCTCTGGAAACACCATATATTTT | CASSLAGGSGNTIYF